This T cell receptor beta chain originates from a study of CXCR3-negative and CXCR3-positive naive CD8 T cells. Regarding the study as a whole: Similar TRBV-TRBJ usage was seen in naive cells (both CXCR3-negative and CXCR3-positive), but memory cells differed.

Regarding this clonotype: The antigen is unknown.

The authors made the TRB cDNA libraries by 5' RACE using UMI labels. TCRdb derives one entry per CDR3 protein from the 5' RACE reads, leaving out DNA. The data include around 50,000 distinct CDR3 sequences; the top ten clones carry 20% to 30%. Germline CDR1 is SQVTM and CDR2 is ANQGSEA. CDR3 length: 11 residues. The receptor was isolated from a human donor in good health. Some clones in this sample may be carry-over from other donors' samples. The V call is TRBV29-1, the J call TRBJ2-2. The sample comprised memory CD8+ T cells from blood. This CDR3 reads CSLGGTGELFF.